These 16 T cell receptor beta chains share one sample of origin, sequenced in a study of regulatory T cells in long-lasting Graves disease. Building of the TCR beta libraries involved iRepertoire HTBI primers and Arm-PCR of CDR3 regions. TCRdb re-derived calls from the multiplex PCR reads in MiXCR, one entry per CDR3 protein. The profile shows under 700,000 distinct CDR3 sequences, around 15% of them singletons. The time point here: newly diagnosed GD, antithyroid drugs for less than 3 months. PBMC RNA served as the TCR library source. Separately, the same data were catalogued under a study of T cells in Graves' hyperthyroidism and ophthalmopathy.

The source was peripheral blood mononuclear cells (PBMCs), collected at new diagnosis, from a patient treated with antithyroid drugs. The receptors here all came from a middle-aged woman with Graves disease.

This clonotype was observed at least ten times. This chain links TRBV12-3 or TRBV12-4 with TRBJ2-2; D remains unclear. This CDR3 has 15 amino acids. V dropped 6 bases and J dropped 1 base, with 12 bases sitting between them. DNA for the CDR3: TGTGCCAGCAGCACATCGGGCCTGAACACCGGGGAGCTGTTTTTT. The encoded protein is CASSTSGLNTGELFF.

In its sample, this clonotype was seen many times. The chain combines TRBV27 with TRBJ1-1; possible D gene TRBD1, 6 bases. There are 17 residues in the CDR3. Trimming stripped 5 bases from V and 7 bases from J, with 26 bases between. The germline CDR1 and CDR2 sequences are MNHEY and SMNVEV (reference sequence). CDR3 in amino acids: CASSLRQAFRGTNEAFF. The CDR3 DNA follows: TGTGCCAGCAGTCTCCGACAGGCCTTTAGGGGAACAAATGAAGCTTTCTTT.

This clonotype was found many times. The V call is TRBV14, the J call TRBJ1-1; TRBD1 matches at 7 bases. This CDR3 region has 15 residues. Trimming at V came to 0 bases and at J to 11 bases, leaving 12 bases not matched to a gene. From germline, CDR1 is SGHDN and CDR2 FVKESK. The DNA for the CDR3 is TGTGCCAGCAGCCAAGATCTGGGAACAGGGGCAAGGGCTTTCTTT. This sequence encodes CASSQDLGTGARAFF.

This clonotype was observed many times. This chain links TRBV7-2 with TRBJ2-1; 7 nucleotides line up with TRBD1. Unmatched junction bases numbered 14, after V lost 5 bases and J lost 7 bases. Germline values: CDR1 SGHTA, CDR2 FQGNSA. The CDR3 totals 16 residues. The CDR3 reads CASSLRGGTVQNEQFF. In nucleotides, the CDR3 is TGTGCCAGCAGCCTCAGGGGTGGGACAGTACAGAATGAGCAGTTCTTC.

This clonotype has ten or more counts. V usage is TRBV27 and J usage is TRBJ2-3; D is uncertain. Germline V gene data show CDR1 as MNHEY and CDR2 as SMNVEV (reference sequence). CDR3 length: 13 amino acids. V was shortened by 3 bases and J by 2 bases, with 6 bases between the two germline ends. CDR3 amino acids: CASSFVTTDTQYF. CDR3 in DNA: TGTGCCAGCAGTTTCGTTACCACAGATACGCAGTATTTT.

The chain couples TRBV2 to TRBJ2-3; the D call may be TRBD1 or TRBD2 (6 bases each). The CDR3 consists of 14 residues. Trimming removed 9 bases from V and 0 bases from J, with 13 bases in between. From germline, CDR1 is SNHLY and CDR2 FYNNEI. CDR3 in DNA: TGTGCCAGTGACACAGGGACTAGCACAGATACGCAGTATTTT. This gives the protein CASDTGTSTDTQYF. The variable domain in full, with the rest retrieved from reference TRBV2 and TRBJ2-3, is EPEVTQTPSHQVTQMGQEVILRCVPISNHLYFYWYRQILGQKVEFLVSFYNNEISEKSEIFDDQFSVERPDGSNFTLKIRSTKLEDSAMYFCASDTGTSTDTQYFGPGTRLTVL.

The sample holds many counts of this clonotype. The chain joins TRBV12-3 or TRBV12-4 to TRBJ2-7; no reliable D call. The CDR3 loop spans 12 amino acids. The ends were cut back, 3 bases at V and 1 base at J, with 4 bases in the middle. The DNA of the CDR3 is TGTGCCAGCAGTTTGATTTCCTACGAGCAGTACTTC. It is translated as CASSLISYEQYF.

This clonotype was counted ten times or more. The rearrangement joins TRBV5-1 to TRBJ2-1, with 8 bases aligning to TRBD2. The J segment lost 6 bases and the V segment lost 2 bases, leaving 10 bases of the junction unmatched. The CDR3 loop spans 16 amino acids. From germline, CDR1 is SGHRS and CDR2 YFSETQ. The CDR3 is CASSLEGTGGTNEQFF. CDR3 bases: TGCGCCAGCAGCTTAGAAGGAACGGGGGGGACCAATGAGCAGTTCTTC.

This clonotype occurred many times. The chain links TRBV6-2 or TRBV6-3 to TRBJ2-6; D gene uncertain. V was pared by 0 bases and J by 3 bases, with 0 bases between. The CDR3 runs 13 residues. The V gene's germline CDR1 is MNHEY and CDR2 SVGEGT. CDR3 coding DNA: TGTGCCAGCAGTTACTCTGGGGCCAACGTCCTGACTTTC. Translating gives CASSYSGANVLTF.

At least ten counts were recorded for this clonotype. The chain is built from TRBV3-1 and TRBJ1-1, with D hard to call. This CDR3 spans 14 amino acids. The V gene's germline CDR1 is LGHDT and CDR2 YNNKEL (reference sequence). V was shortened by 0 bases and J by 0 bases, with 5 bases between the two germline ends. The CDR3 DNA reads TGTGCCAGCAGCCAAGATGTGGTGAACACTGAAGCTTTCTTT. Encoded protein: CASSQDVVNTEAFF.

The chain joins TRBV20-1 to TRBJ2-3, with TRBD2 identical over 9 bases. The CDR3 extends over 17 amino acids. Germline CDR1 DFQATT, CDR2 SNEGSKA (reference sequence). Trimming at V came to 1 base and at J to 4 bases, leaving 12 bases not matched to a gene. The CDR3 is CSARAPGISGGADTQYF. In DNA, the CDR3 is TGCAGTGCTAGAGCCCCCGGTATTAGCGGGGGAGCAGATACGCAGTATTTT.

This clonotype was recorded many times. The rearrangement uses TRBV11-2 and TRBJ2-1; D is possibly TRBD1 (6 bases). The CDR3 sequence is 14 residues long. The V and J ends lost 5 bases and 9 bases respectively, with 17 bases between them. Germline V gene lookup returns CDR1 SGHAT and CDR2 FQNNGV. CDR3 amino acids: CASSPVRGLGEQFF. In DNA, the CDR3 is TGTGCCAGCAGCCCCGTCAGGGGATTGGGTGAGCAGTTCTTC.

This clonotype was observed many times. CDR3 region: CASSFGLAKPYNEQFF. The CDR3 bases are TGTGCCAGCAGCTTTGGACTAGCGAAACCCTACAATGAGCAGTTCTTC. The chain employs TRBV5-5 and TRBJ2-1, with 9 nucleotides matching TRBD2. Unmatched junction bases numbered 5, after V lost 2 bases and J lost 2 bases. This CDR3 is built from 16 residues. CDR1 is SGHKS, CDR2 YYEKEE, per germline (reference sequence).

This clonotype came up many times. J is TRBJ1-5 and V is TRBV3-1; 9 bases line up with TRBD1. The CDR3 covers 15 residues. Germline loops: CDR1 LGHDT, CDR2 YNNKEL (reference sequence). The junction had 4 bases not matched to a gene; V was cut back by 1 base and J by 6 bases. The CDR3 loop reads CASSQGTGAVQPQHF. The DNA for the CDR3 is TGTGCCAGCAGCCAAGGGACAGGGGCGGTTCAGCCCCAGCATTTT.

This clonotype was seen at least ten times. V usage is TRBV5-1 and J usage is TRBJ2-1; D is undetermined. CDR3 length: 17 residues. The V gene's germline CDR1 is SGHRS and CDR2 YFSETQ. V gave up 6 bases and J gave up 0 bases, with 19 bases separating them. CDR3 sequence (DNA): TGCGCCAGCACCCCAAGTTCCGGCTTCAGCTCCTACAATGAGCAGTTCTTC. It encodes CASTPSSGFSSYNEQFF.

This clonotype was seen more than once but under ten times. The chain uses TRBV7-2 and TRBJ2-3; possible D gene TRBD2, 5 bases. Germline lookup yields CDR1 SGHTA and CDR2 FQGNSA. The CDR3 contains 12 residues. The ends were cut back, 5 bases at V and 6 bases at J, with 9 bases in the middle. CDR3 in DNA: TGTGCCAGCAGCCGGAGAGGGGATACGCAGTATTTT. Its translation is CASSRRGDTQYF.